These 3 T cell receptor beta chains were sequenced from one sample in a study of T cells in Graves' hyperthyroidism and ophthalmopathy. RNA transcripts were the template for amplifying TCR beta CDR3 regions. Primed by the HTBI set, a first-round RT-PCR was run on the TCR CDR3. TCRdb passed the multiplex PCR reads through MiXCR, listing each CDR3 protein once. The sample records fewer than 850,000 distinct CDR3 sequences, around 15% being singletons. Sequencing was performed on blood. These receptors originate from a man in his forties or fifties with Graves' hyperthyroidism.

This clonotype was counted a few times. V usage is TRBV29-1 and J usage is TRBJ2-2, with TRBD1 matching over 7 bases. Germline V gene data show CDR1 as SQVTM and CDR2 as ANQGSEA. The CDR3 covers 15 residues. Losses at the gene ends were 5 bases for V and 0 bases for J; bases not matched to a gene: 6. CDR3 sequence (DNA): TGCAGCGTTTTGGGGACAGAAGCGAACACCGGGGAGCTGTTTTTT. This sequence encodes CSVLGTEANTGELFF.

This clonotype has just a few counts. This rearrangement joins TRBV20-1 to TRBJ2-1; 9 positions agree with TRBD2. V was clipped by 5 bases and J by 5 bases; unmatched bases: 13. Germline values: CDR1 DFQATT, CDR2 SNEGSKA (reference sequence). The CDR3 extends over 16 amino acids. The CDR3 is CSAPIAGTSFDNEQFF. The DNA of the CDR3 is TGCAGTGCTCCAATTGCAGGGACTAGCTTCGACAATGAGCAGTTCTTC.

The chain joins TRBV24-1 to TRBJ2-2, with D perhaps given as TRBD1 or TRBD2 (5 bases each). Germline V CDR1 and CDR2: KGHDR, SFDVKD. Trimming took 4 bases from V and 11 from J, leaving 16 bases between them. The CDR3 extends over 14 amino acids. The CDR3 spells CATSDPLRDLELFF. The CDR3 DNA reads TGTGCCACCAGTGACCCCCTCCGGGACCTCGAGCTGTTTTTT.